Described below is a single T cell receptor beta chain sequence and its context. This sample is part of a study of blood T cell repertoires in COVID-19. Overall study context: Donors in the United States, Italy and Spain gave samples during acute or convalescent COVID-19.

Original processing methods: Amplification of reference gene primers was used by the study to estimate nucleated cell counts. TCRdb's table, derived via immunoSEQ multiplex PCR, lists solely in-frame clones and lacks some. D and trimming were read from the DNA, whereas the V and J calls and clone size are those reported in that table. The sample lists more than 150,000 clones; about 75% were seen once. The CDR3 extends over 15 amino acids. The sample taken for sequencing was peripheral blood. V and J are TRBV21-1 and TRBJ2-7; whether TRBD2, the table's D call, matches the DNA was not checked. TRBV21-1 is given as a pseudogene. The sequence was obtained from a woman between 65 and 79 years old with acute or convalescent COVID-19. The CDR3, as DNA: TGTGCCAGCAGCAAAGATGTTACTATATTCTACGAGCAGTACTTC. It yields the protein CASSKDVTIFYEQYF.